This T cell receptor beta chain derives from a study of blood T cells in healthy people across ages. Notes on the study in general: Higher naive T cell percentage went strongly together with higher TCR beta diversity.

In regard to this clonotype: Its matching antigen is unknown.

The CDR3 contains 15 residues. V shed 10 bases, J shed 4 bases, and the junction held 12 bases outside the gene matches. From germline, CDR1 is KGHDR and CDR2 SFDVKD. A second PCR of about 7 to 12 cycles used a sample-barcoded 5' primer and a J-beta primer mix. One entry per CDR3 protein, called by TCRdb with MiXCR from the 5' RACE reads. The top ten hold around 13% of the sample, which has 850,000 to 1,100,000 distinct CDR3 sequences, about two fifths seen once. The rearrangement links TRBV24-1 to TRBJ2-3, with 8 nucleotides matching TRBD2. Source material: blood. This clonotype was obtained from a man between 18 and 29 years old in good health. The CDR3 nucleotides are TGTGCCACGGGGGGTCGAGCGGGGGCGGCAGATACGCAGTATTTT. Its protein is CATGGRAGAADTQYF.